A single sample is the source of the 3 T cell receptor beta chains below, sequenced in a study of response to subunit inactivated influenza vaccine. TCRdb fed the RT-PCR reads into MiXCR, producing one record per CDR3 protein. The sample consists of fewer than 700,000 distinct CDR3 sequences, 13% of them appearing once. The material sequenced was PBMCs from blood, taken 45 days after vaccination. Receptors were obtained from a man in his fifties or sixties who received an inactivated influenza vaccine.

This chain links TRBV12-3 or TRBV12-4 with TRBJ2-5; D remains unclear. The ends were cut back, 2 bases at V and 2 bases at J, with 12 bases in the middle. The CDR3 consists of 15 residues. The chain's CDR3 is CASSLIRAPQETQYF. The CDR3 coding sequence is TGTGCCAGCAGTTTAATCCGGGCGCCACAAGAGACCCAGTACTTC.

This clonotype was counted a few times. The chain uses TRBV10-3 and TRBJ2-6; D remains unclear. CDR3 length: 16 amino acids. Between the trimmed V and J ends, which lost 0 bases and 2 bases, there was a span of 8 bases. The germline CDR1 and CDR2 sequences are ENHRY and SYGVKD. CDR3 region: CAISESRGTGANVLTF. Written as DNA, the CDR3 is TGTGCCATCAGTGAGTCACGCGGAACTGGGGCCAACGTCCTGACTTTC.

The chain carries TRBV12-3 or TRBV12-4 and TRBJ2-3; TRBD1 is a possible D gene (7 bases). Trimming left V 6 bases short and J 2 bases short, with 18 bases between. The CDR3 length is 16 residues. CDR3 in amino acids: CASRTDRAGYTDTQYF. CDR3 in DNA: TGTGCCAGCAGGACCGACAGGGCGGGGTACACAGATACGCAGTATTTT.